The 14 T cell receptor beta chains reported below all come from one sample, sequenced in a study of blood T cell repertoires in COVID-19. Sequenced by immunoSEQ multiplex PCR; TCRdb stores in-frame clones only, minus some. The table shows 110,000 to 150,000 clones, with over 75% occurring only once. Sequencing was carried out using peripheral blood. These receptor sequences come from a man aged 65-85 years with acute or convalescent COVID-19.

The chain is built from TRBV3-1 (or the pseudogene TRBV3-2) and TRBJ2-5; 9 nucleotides agree with TRBD1. Losses at the gene ends were 6 bases for V and 5 bases for J; bases not matched to a gene: 10. The length of the CDR3 is 15 residues. Germline CDR1 and CDR2: LGHDT and YNNKEL (reference sequence). The DNA of the CDR3 is TGTGCCAGCAGGTACAGGGGGACAGGGCAGGAGACCCAGTACTTC. This sequence encodes CASRYRGTGQETQYF.

The rearrangement joins TRBV7-9 to TRBJ1-6, with 9 bases that match TRBD1. Germline V gives CDR1 SEHNR, CDR2 FQNEAQ (reference sequence). The CDR3 is 15 residues long. Germline trimming cut 2 bases from V and 10 bases from J; bases unmatched to any gene: 6. The CDR3 loop is CASSLTGGGRSPLHF. In DNA form, the CDR3 reads TGTGCCAGCAGCTTAACAGGGGGCGGACGGTCACCCCTCCACTTT.

The V gene is TRBV5-1, the J gene TRBJ1-1, with D perhaps TRBD1 (6 bases). The CDR3 length is 15 residues. CDR1 and CDR2 (germline): SGHRS, YFSETQ. V lost 2 bases and J lost 1, with 12 bases in between. CDR3 DNA: TGCGCCAGCAGCTTATACAGGGCCGAGAACACTGAAGCTTTCTTT. It specifies CASSLYRAENTEAFF.

The rearrangement links TRBV5-1 to TRBJ2-5; 9 nucleotides match TRBD1. The CDR3 is made up of 15 amino acids. The ends lost 6 bases at V and 1 base at J; junction bases unmatched: 7. Germline lookup yields CDR1 SGHRS and CDR2 YFSETQ. CDR3 DNA: TGCGCCAGCAATCCGGGACAGGGCTCCCAAGAGACCCAGTACTTC. Translated: CASNPGQGSQETQYF.

The rearrangement joins TRBV2 to TRBJ1-3; 8 bases map to TRBD1. The CDR3 length is 18 residues. The germline CDR1 and CDR2 sequences are SNHLY and FYNNEI. After removal of 7 bases from V and 3 bases from J, the junction contained 17 bases not matched to a gene. The CDR3 DNA reads TGTGCCAGCAAAAAGCCAGGGGGCTTGGAATTCATTGGAAACACCATATATTTT. It is translated as CASKKPGGLEFIGNTIYF.

The chain carries TRBV7-6 and TRBJ1-1, with a tentative D call TRBD1 (6 bases). CDR3 size: 15 residues. Deletions cut 5 bases from V and 5 bases from J, with 18 bases between. Per germline, CDR1 SGHVS and CDR2 FNYEAQ. CDR3 sequence (DNA): TGTGCCAGCAGCCCGGGGAGGGGCAGGGGAACTGAAGCTTTCTTT. Encoded protein: CASSPGRGRGTEAFF.

This clone was counted once. The chain uses TRBV3-1 (or the pseudogene TRBV3-2) and TRBJ1-1; the D is unclear. The CDR3 spans 12 residues. Trimming removed 5 bases from V and 6 bases from J, with 10 bases in between. The germline CDR1 and CDR2 sequences are LGHDT and YNNKEL (reference sequence). This CDR3 is CASSSQFSEAFF. The DNA of the CDR3 is TGTGCCAGCAGCTCACAGTTTTCTGAAGCTTTCTTT.

This chain uses TRBV28 with TRBJ1-4; 8 bases fit TRBD1. Germline V gene lookup returns CDR1 MDHEN and CDR2 SYDVKM. The CDR3 consists of 12 residues. V lost 11 bases, J lost 8 bases, and 7 bases stayed unmatched. In DNA, the CDR3 is TGTGCCCACTCAGGGGGCGCAGAAAAACTGTTTTTT. Residues: CAHSGGAEKLFF. Combining the CDR3 with reference TRBV28 and TRBJ1-4 gives the whole variable domain DVKVTQSSRYLVKRTGEKVFLECVQDMDHENMFWYRQDPGLGLRLIYFSYDVKMKEKGDIPEGYSVSREKKERFSLILESASTNQTSMYLCAHSGGAEKLFFGSGTQLSVL.

The gene calls are TRBV5-5 and TRBJ2-5, with 12 bases lining up with TRBD2. CDR3 size: 15 residues. V gave up 5 bases and J gave up 0 bases; unmatched junction bases: 2. Germline CDR1 reads SGHKS; CDR2 reads YYEKEE (reference sequence). CDR3: CASRLAGGYQETQYF. The CDR3 nucleotides read TGTGCCAGCAGGCTAGCGGGAGGGTACCAAGAGACCCAGTACTTC.

The chain is built from TRBV28 and TRBJ1-4, with TRBD1 identical over 10 bases. V gave up 5 bases and J gave up 7 bases; unmatched junction bases: 7. Germline V gives CDR1 MDHEN, CDR2 SYDVKM. The CDR3 runs to 15 residues. CDR3 protein: CASSPWTGGGEKLFF. The CDR3 DNA sequence: TGTGCCAGCAGTCCATGGACAGGGGGGGGTGAAAAACTGTTTTTT.

This sequence joins TRBV19 and TRBJ2-1, with TRBD2 matching over 9 bases. Germline CDR1 reads LNHDA; CDR2 reads SQIVND (reference sequence). The trim removed 3 bases at V and 1 base at J, leaving 4 bases unmatched. The CDR3 sequence is 16 residues long. This CDR3 reads CASSITLAGSYNEQFF. Written as DNA, the CDR3 is TGTGCCAGTAGTATTACCCTAGCGGGGTCCTACAATGAGCAGTTCTTC.

CDR3 region: CASSPIGVSNTEAFF. The DNA for the CDR3 is TGTGCCAGCAGCCCAATAGGGGTCTCGAACACTGAAGCTTTCTTT. V usage is TRBV5-6 and J usage is TRBJ1-1; tentatively, D is TRBD1 (5 bases). The CDR3 has 15 amino acids. Germline lookup yields CDR1 SGHDT and CDR2 YYEEEE. Trimming took off 4 bases at V and 1 base at J, with 14 bases between the two ends.

The V gene is TRBV19, the J gene TRBJ1-1; D gene unclear. This CDR3 spans 13 amino acids. V lost 4 bases and J lost 1, with 7 bases in between. Germline assignment: CDR1 LNHDA and CDR2 SQIVND (reference sequence). The CDR3 bases are TGTGCCAGTAGTAACATCAGGAACACTGAAGCTTTCTTT. It encodes CASSNIRNTEAFF.

This chain connects TRBV19 to TRBJ1-4; D not certain. The CDR3 has 13 amino acids. V lost 3 bases, J lost 4 bases, and 6 bases lay in between. The germline CDR1 and CDR2 sequences are LNHDA and SQIVND (reference sequence). Here the CDR3 reads CASSINSNEKLFF. The CDR3 DNA follows: TGTGCCAGTAGTATCAACAGTAATGAAAAACTGTTTTTT.